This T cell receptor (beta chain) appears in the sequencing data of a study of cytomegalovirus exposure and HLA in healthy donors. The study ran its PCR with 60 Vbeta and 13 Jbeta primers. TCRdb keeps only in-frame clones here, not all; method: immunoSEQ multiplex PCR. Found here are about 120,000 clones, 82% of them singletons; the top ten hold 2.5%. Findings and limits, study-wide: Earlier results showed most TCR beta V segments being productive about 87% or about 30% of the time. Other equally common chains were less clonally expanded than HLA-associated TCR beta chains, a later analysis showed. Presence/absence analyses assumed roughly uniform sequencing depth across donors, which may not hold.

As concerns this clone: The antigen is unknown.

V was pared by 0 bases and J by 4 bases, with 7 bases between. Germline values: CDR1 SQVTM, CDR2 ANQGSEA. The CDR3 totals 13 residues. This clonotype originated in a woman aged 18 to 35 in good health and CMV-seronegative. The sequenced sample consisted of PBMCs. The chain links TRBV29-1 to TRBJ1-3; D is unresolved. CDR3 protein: CSVEETTGNTIYF. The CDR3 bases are TGCAGCGTTGAAGAGACAACCGGAAACACCATATATTTT.